The rows below give T cell receptor beta chains drawn from one sample of a study of blood T cell repertoires in COVID-19. Using immunoSEQ multiplex PCR, the repertoire was profiled, and TCRdb retains in-frame clones only, with some absent. The sample shows around 58,000 clones, 80% to 90% of them seen only once. Sequencing was performed on peripheral blood. The receptors originated from a woman aged 55-70 years with COVID-19, enrolled during active disease. Each CDR3 is given with its conserved first and last residue. Fields, in order: clone size, J gene, V gene, CDR3 protein. The size field is filled for only some rows; it gives once, few, many or a size class.

abundance: -; j_gene: TRBJ1-2; v_gene: TRBV10-1; CDR3aa: CASSAGTNYGYTF
abundance: -; j_gene: TRBJ2-5; v_gene: TRBV29-1; CDR3aa: CSVSGQGGETQYF
abundance: -; j_gene: TRBJ2-3; v_gene: TRBV5-8; CDR3aa: CASSLDSTDTQYF
abundance: -; j_gene: TRBJ2-2; v_gene: TRBV5-1; CDR3aa: CASSFLTSGGASGPGELFF
abundance: -; j_gene: TRBJ2-7; v_gene: TRBV11-2; CDR3aa: CASSLGTSGRAYEQYF
abundance: -; j_gene: TRBJ2-3; v_gene: TRBV9; CDR3aa: CASSAQGTDTQYF
abundance: once; j_gene: TRBJ1-4; v_gene: TRBV9; CDR3aa: CASSVGGQGGNEKLFF
abundance: -; j_gene: TRBJ2-5; v_gene: TRBV4-2; CDR3aa: CASSQGLVDQETQYF
abundance: once; j_gene: TRBJ1-2; v_gene: TRBV6-2/TRBV6-3; CDR3aa: CASSYGGTGGYGYTF
abundance: -; j_gene: TRBJ2-1; v_gene: TRBV24-1; CDR3aa: CATRAGVAGVENEQFF
abundance: few; j_gene: TRBJ2-7; v_gene: TRBV28; CDR3aa: CASSFLQGNEQYF
abundance: -; j_gene: TRBJ1-1; v_gene: TRBV6-2/TRBV6-3; CDR3aa: CASSGQGALNTEAFF
abundance: -; j_gene: TRBJ1-4; v_gene: TRBV6-5; CDR3aa: CASSYRGGDEKLFF
abundance: -; j_gene: TRBJ2-7; v_gene: TRBV24-1; CDR3aa: CATIDVGEYF
abundance: -; j_gene: TRBJ1-3; v_gene: TRBV2; CDR3aa: CASSQGADGNTIYF
abundance: few; j_gene: TRBJ1-1; v_gene: TRBV7-8; CDR3aa: CASSLGPMNTEAFF
abundance: -; j_gene: TRBJ1-2; v_gene: TRBV19; CDR3aa: CASSATQGEDYGYTF
abundance: -; j_gene: TRBJ2-7; v_gene: TRBV12-5; CDR3aa: CASGLTRRPGWGGSYEQYF
abundance: -; j_gene: TRBJ2-2; v_gene: TRBV6-5; CDR3aa: CASRDMPVELFF
abundance: -; j_gene: TRBJ2-7; v_gene: TRBV7-2; CDR3aa: CASSVAGTPPEQYF
abundance: -; j_gene: TRBJ1-2; v_gene: TRBV6-5; CDR3aa: CASSPTGGYGYTF
abundance: once; j_gene: TRBJ1-3; v_gene: TRBV5-4; CDR3aa: CASSLIGVSGNTIYF
abundance: -; j_gene: TRBJ1-1; v_gene: TRBV5-5; CDR3aa: CASSVRGLNTEAFF
abundance: -; j_gene: TRBJ2-1; v_gene: TRBV5-8; CDR3aa: CASSLGGLAHYNEQFF